This T cell receptor (beta chain) was recovered during a study of blood T cell repertoires in COVID-19. Whole-study context: Researchers got acute and convalescent COVID-19 samples from the United States, Italy and Spain. T cells, B-cell-depleted T cells, or PBMCs supplied cDNA or gDNA.

Authors' processing steps: Scientists estimated how many nucleated cells there were by amplifying reference gene primers. Produced via immunoSEQ multiplex PCR; TCRdb's table is partial and in-frame only. V, J and clone size derive from that table, while D and trimming were established from the DNA sequence. Altogether almost 350,000 clones are present, roughly 90% being singletons, with the ten largest covering just under 4%. The CDR3 covers 15 residues. Germline values: CDR1 LNHDA, CDR2 SQIVND (reference sequence). V lost 6 bases and J 5 bases, leaving 16 bases between the germline ends. Enrolled during active infection, Seattle patients were then followed longitudinally. This clone appeared once.

V gene TRBV19 combines with J gene TRBJ1-4; D gene uncertain. The sample was peripheral blood. The sequence was collected from a woman aged 55-75 years with COVID-19, enrolled during active disease. The CDR3 DNA follows: TGTGCCAGTAGGCCCCAGCGTCGAGCGAATGAAAAACTGTTTTTT. Residues: CASRPQRRANEKLFF.